A single sample is the source of the 11 T cell receptor beta chains below, sequenced in a study of spatial heterogeneity in lung cancer. The study's findings and limits: How many expanded intratumoral alpha and beta TCRs were present tracked the tumor mutation count, which was a count of nonsynonymous mutations.

What these receptors recognize is not known. TCRdb itself ran the 5' RACE reads through MiXCR, one entry per CDR3 protein. Seen here are about 9,500 distinct CDR3 sequences, approximately 8.3% observed once, and the top ten hold around 13%. Sample time point: sample taken at primary tumor resection. The material sequenced was lung tumor tissue, taken at surgery. These receptors were taken from a female donor with early-stage non-small cell lung cancer.

J is TRBJ2-7 and V is TRBV20-1; D assignment may be TRBD1 or TRBD2 (5 bases each). This CDR3 contains 15 residues. V dropped 0 bases and J dropped 3 bases, with 15 bases sitting between them. The germline gives CDR1 DFQATT, CDR2 SNEGSKA (reference sequence). CDR3 amino acids: CSARDPGRVGYEQYF. CDR3 in DNA: TGCAGTGCTAGAGATCCGGGGCGGGTCGGCTACGAGCAGTACTTC.

This clonotype has a handful of counts. The chain has TRBV7-9 and TRBJ1-6; unclear D gene. The CDR3 extends over 12 amino acids. The germline V gene encodes CDR1 SEHNR and CDR2 FQNEAQ (reference sequence). Trimming removed 5 bases from V and 6 bases from J, with 5 bases in between. CDR3 DNA: TGTGCCAGCAGCCCACTTAATTCACCCCTCCACTTT. Its protein product is CASSPLNSPLHF.

This clonotype was detected ten times or more. At one of its ends the junction is not consistent with the germline gene, which may arise from a read error. The chain combines TRBV2 with TRBJ1-2; possible D gene TRBD1, 6 bases. Germline CDR1 is SNHLY and CDR2 is FYNNEI. The CDR3 runs to 11 residues. The CDR3 sequence: CASSVGQRRSF. As DNA, the CDR3 is TGTGCCAGCAGTGTTGGACAGCGGCGGTCCTTC.

In its sample, this clonotype was seen a few times. J is TRBJ1-2 and V is TRBV5-1; 9 bases align to TRBD1. J was trimmed by 5 bases and V by 0 bases; bases with no gene match: 2. The germline CDR1 and CDR2 sequences are SGHRS and YFSETQ. The CDR3 has 14 amino acids. The CDR3 here is CASSLGDRAYGYTF. For the CDR3, the DNA is TGCGCCAGCAGCTTGGGGGACAGGGCGTATGGCTACACCTTC.

In its sample, this clonotype was seen many times. The chain couples TRBV7-8 to TRBJ2-1; 7 nucleotides line up with TRBD2. Per the germline V gene, CDR1 is SGHVS and CDR2 is FQNEAQ. The CDR3 is made up of 14 amino acids. The V segment lost 4 bases and the J segment 12 bases; nucleotides outside the gene matches: 12. The CDR3 region is CASSSSGVGQGQFF. In nucleotides, the CDR3 is TGTGCCAGCAGCTCCAGCGGGGTGGGCCAAGGGCAGTTCTTC.

This clonotype was seen many times. This rearrangement joins TRBV6-1 to TRBJ1-4; D remains unclear. Trimming left V 7 bases short and J 7 bases short, with 7 bases between. The germline gives CDR1 MNHNS, CDR2 SASEGT. This CDR3 has 11 amino acids. DNA for the CDR3: TGTGCCAGCACCTTTAGTGAAAAACTGTTTTTT. The encoded protein is CASTFSEKLFF.

The rearrangement joins TRBV5-6 to TRBJ2-6; TRBD1 agrees at 9 bases. The CDR3 runs to 16 residues. Germline V lookup: CDR1 SGHDT, CDR2 YYEEEE. The J segment lost 5 bases and the V segment lost 9 bases, leaving 12 bases of the junction unmatched. The CDR3 DNA is TGTGCCACCGATGAGTACGGGACAGGGAGGGCCAACGTCCTGACTTTC. Amino acids: CATDEYGTGRANVLTF.

This clonotype has more than one count but fewer than ten. The chain is built from TRBV19 and TRBJ2-2; 7 bases are a match to TRBD1. Trimming removed 5 bases from V and 0 bases from J; junction bases left unmatched: 0. The CDR3 extends over 14 amino acids. CDR1 is LNHDA, CDR2 SQIVND, per germline (reference sequence). CDR3 sequence: CASSGTANTGELFF. The CDR3 region has the DNA TGTGCCAGTAGTGGGACAGCGAACACCGGGGAGCTGTTTTTT.

This clonotype rates as medium-sized. The rearrangement uses TRBV12-3 or TRBV12-4 and TRBJ2-7; either TRBD1 or TRBD2 may supply D (5 bases each). V was cut by 3 bases and J by 3 bases, with 9 bases left in between. This CDR3 comprises 13 residues. CDR3 DNA: TGTGCCAGCAGTTTCGGGACCATCTACGAGCAGTACTTC. Translation: CASSFGTIYEQYF.

This clonotype appeared many times. The chain recombines TRBV6-2 or TRBV6-3 with TRBJ2-3; possible D gene TRBD2, 6 bases. This CDR3 spans 14 amino acids. The germline CDR1 and CDR2 sequences are MNHEY and SVGEGT. Trimming pared 5 bases from V and 0 bases from J, leaving 9 bases between. In nucleotides, the CDR3 is TGTGCCAGCAGTCTAGCGTCTAGCACAGATACGCAGTATTTT. Its protein is CASSLASSTDTQYF.

By sample share, this clonotype is medium-sized (0.01 to 0.1%). This rearrangement joins TRBV10-1 to TRBJ2-5; maybe TRBD2 (5 bases). Per the germline V gene, CDR1 is WNHNN and CDR2 is SYGVQD (reference sequence). The V and J ends lost 4 bases and 7 bases respectively, with 13 bases between them. The CDR3 is 13 residues long. The CDR3 loop reads CASSVDGERTQYF. The CDR3 DNA sequence: TGCGCCAGCAGTGTGGACGGGGAGCGGACCCAGTACTTC.